The 4 T cell receptor beta chains given below trace back to one sample, sequenced in a study of cytomegalovirus exposure and HLA in healthy donors (dated by TCRdb to the late 2010s). Library generation was performed with the immunoSEQ multiplex PCR assay. The multiplex PCR relied on a mix of 60 forward primers for TCR Vbeta segments and 13 reverse primers for TCR Jbeta segments. TCRdb carries this immuneACCESS record with in-frame sequences only. Its versions omit some clonotypes, under half of them owing to an unresolved V gene in the studies checked, with the rest unexplained. The sample includes fewer than 250,000 clones, with around 73% observed a single time. Of the sample, less than 4.5% falls within the top ten clones. Sequencing used PBMCs. The source is a male donor in good health and CMV-seronegative.

The chain carries TRBV27 and TRBJ2-5; 8 bases are a match to TRBD2. The length of the CDR3 is 15 residues. J lost 1 base, V lost 5 bases, and 6 bases had no gene match. Germline V gives CDR1 MNHEY, CDR2 SMNVEV (reference sequence). This chain's CDR3 is CASSRLAGPQETQYF. DNA for the CDR3: TGTGCCAGCAGTCGTCTAGCGGGCCCCCAAGAGACCCAGTACTTC.

In this sample, this clone turned up a few times. V gene TRBV19 combines with J gene TRBJ1-3; a weak D match, TRBD1 (6 bases). Germline CDR1 and CDR2: LNHDA and SQIVND (reference sequence). The CDR3 consists of 15 residues. Trimming shortened V by 5 bases and J by 7 bases, and 18 bases separated the two germline ends. Here the CDR3 reads CASSARTAVMNTIYF. CDR3 nucleotide sequence: TGTGCCAGTAGTGCTCGGACAGCCGTCATGAACACCATATATTTT. Full variable domain (rest looked up from reference TRBV19 and TRBJ1-3): DGGITQSPKYLFRKEGQNVTLSCEQNLNHDAMYWYRQDPGQGLRLIYYSQIVNDFQKGDIAEGYSVSREKKESFPLTVTSAQKNPTAFYLCASSARTAVMNTIYFGEGSWLTVV.

This rearrangement joins TRBV5-6 to TRBJ2-7; a possible D gene is TRBD1 (7 bases). The germline V and J ends were trimmed by 0 bases and 4 bases, with 14 bases remaining between them. The CDR3 has 15 residues. Germline lookup yields CDR1 SGHDT and CDR2 YYEEEE. The chain's CDR3 is CASSLGAGGGYEQYF. As DNA, the CDR3 is TGTGCCAGCAGCTTGGGGGCAGGGGGAGGTTACGAGCAGTACTTC.

V is TRBV6-5 and J is TRBJ1-2; perhaps TRBD1 as D (5 bases). Germline assignment: CDR1 MNHEY and CDR2 SVGAGI. Between the trimmed V and J ends, which lost 5 bases and 4 bases, there was a span of 11 bases. The CDR3 spans 13 residues. The CDR3 spells CASSRDSFYGYTF. CDR3 sequence (DNA): TGTGCCAGCAGTAGAGACAGCTTCTATGGCTACACCTTC.